These 24 T cell receptor beta chains came from one sample sequenced in a study of identical twins. TCRdb reprocessed the 5' RACE reads via MiXCR and lists one record per CDR3 protein. The sample contains more than 600,000 distinct CDR3 sequences, around a sixth of which appear only once. The data were also submitted as part of a second study, on T cells expressing NK-cell markers.

The sample consisted of PBMCs. The receptors were sampled from a young woman in good health.

The chain is built from TRBV20-1 and TRBJ1-4; the match to TRBD1 covers 10 bases. CDR3 length: 14 residues. Losses at the gene ends were 1 base for V and 6 bases for J; bases not matched to a gene: 2. Germline lookup yields CDR1 DFQATT and CDR2 SNEGSKA (reference sequence). The CDR3 nucleotides read TGCAGTGCTAGAGGGGGGACAGGGGATGAAAAACTGTTTTTT. Protein product: CSARGGTGDEKLFF.

This clonotype was seen only a few times. This rearrangement joins TRBV13 to TRBJ2-1; D is unresolved. CDR3 size: 16 residues. V dropped 0 bases and J dropped 0 bases, with 9 bases sitting between them. In germline, CDR1 is PRHDT, CDR2 FYEKMQ (reference sequence). In DNA, the CDR3 is TGTGCCAGCAGCTTAGGTGGCCTGAGCTCCTACAATGAGCAGTTCTTC. Encoded protein: CASSLGGLSSYNEQFF. Full variable domain (rest looked up from reference TRBV13 and TRBJ2-1): AAGVIQSPRHLIKEKRETATLKCYPIPRHDTVYWYQQGPGQDPQFLISFYEKMQSDKGSIPDRFSAQQFSDYHSELNMSSLELGDSALYFCASSLGGLSSYNEQFFGPGTRLTVL.

The chain joins TRBV30 to TRBJ2-1; D is perhaps TRBD1 (6 bases). The V gene lost 0 bases and the J gene lost 7 bases, with 19 bases spanning the gap. Germline lookup yields CDR1 GTSNPN and CDR2 SVGIG (reference sequence). The CDR3 loop spans 16 amino acids. CDR3 region: CAWSVGGHREENEQFF. The DNA of the CDR3 is TGTGCCTGGAGTGTCGGAGGTCACAGGGAAGAGAATGAGCAGTTCTTC. The full variable domain, in which reference TRBV30 and TRBJ2-1 provide the parts outside the CDR3, is SQTIHQWPATLVQPVGSPLSLECTVEGTSNPNLYWYRQAAGRGLQLLFYSVGIGQISSEVPQNLSASRPQDRQFILSSKKLLLSDSGFYLCAWSVGGHREENEQFFGPGTRLTVL.

This clonotype was observed a few times. J is TRBJ2-1 and V is TRBV12-3 or TRBV12-4, with D perhaps matching TRBD2 (7 bases). This CDR3 has 16 amino acids. V was pared by 5 bases and J by 7 bases, with 21 bases between. The CDR3 reads CASSGGGKGGGNEQFF. CDR3 sequence (DNA): TGTGCCAGCAGTGGGGGAGGGAAGGGGGGAGGTAATGAGCAGTTCTTC.

This clonotype was found many times. The chain is built from TRBV24-1 and TRBJ1-5; a possible D gene is TRBD1 (5 bases). CDR3 length: 16 residues. Germline values: CDR1 KGHDR, CDR2 SFDVKD. V was shortened by 3 bases and J by 1 base, with 12 bases between the two germline ends. The CDR3 bases are TGTGCCACCAGTGATCCCAGGGCGGGGAGCAATCAGCCCCAGCATTTT. This sequence encodes CATSDPRAGSNQPQHF.

This chain uses TRBV20-1 with TRBJ2-7; perhaps TRBD2 as D (5 bases). CDR3 length equals 14 residues. Germline V lookup: CDR1 DFQATT, CDR2 SNEGSKA (reference sequence). The V gene lost 3 bases and the J gene lost 3 bases, with 15 bases spanning the gap. In DNA, the CDR3 is TGCAGTGCTAGGCCGACTGTCGGGGTCTACGAGCAGTACTTC. It codes for CSARPTVGVYEQYF.

This clonotype was seen ten or more times. The chain links TRBV28 to TRBJ1-3, with TRBD1 as a possible D gene (5 bases). The germline V gene has CDR1 MDHEN and CDR2 SYDVKM. The V and J ends lost 10 bases and 0 bases respectively, with 19 bases between them. The CDR3 covers 16 residues. The CDR3, as DNA: TGTGCCACCGTTCGTGTAGGGGTCAGCTCTGGAAACACCATATATTTT. It encodes CATVRVGVSSGNTIYF.

The DNA for the CDR3 is TGTGCCAGCAGTTTCCCCGGGTCTAGCGGGAGTGAGCAGTACTTC. It translates to CASSFPGSSGSEQYF. The chain couples TRBV28 to TRBJ2-7; TRBD2 aligns across 10 bases. This CDR3 is built from 15 residues. CDR1 and CDR2 (germline): MDHEN, SYDVKM. The V segment lost 3 bases and the J segment 7 bases; nucleotides outside the gene matches: 9.

This clonotype showed up just a few times. The V call is TRBV9, the J call TRBJ1-6; the match to TRBD1 covers 8 bases. The CDR3 is made up of 13 amino acids. V gave up 4 bases and J gave up 14 bases; unmatched junction bases: 8. Germline V gene lookup returns CDR1 SGDLS and CDR2 YYNGEE. CDR3 sequence: CASSPGQGRALHF. Here the CDR3 DNA reads TGTGCCAGCAGCCCAGGACAGGGCAGAGCCCTCCACTTT.

Only a few counts were recorded for this clonotype. The CDR3 is CASRLSNEQFF. Here the CDR3 DNA reads TGTGCCAGCAGGTTGAGCAATGAGCAGTTCTTC. The V and J genes are TRBV12-3 or TRBV12-4 and TRBJ2-1; D gene unclear. The CDR3 length is 11 residues. Trimming took off 6 bases at V and 6 bases at J, with 6 bases between the two ends.

This chain joins TRBV23-1 and TRBJ2-2; D not certain. TRBV23-1 is an ORF for which the function is uncertain. The CDR3 has 15 residues. The germline V and J ends were trimmed by 0 bases and 7 bases, with 12 bases remaining between them. The CDR3 DNA sequence: TGCGCCAGCAGTCAATCCGGTGATCGTGTCGGGGAGCTGTTTTTT. It codes for CASSQSGDRVGELFF.

The chain uses TRBV5-1 and TRBJ2-1; 8 bases are a match to TRBD2. Trimming cost V 4 bases and J 0 bases; bases outside gene matches: 3. This CDR3 region has 15 residues. The V gene's germline CDR1 is SGHRS and CDR2 YFSETQ. For the CDR3, the DNA is TGCGCCAGCAGCAAAGGACTAGCCTCCTACAATGAGCAGTTCTTC. It codes for CASSKGLASYNEQFF.

The CDR3 loop reads CASSVDWDYNEQFF. DNA for the CDR3: TGTGCCAGCAGTGTGGACTGGGACTACAATGAGCAGTTCTTC. The chain combines TRBV6-4 with TRBJ2-1, with TRBD2 as a possible D gene (5 bases). V shed 4 bases and J shed 3 bases, with 10 bases lying between them. Germline V gene data show CDR1 as MRHNA and CDR2 as SNTAGT. The CDR3 is 14 residues long.

This rearrangement joins TRBV3-1 to TRBJ2-5, with 9 bases aligning to TRBD1. Trimming took 5 bases from V and 5 from J; bases not matched to a gene: 9. The CDR3 has 15 amino acids. Germline V gene sequence: CDR1 LGHDT, CDR2 YNNKEL (reference sequence). In DNA, the CDR3 is TGTGCCAGCAGCTACGGACAGGGGTGGGGTGAGACCCAGTACTTC. Translation gives CASSYGQGWGETQYF.

The V call is TRBV30, the J call TRBJ2-1; tentative D call: TRBD2 (6 bases). This CDR3 is 14 amino acids long. Germline CDR1 reads GTSNPN; CDR2 reads SVGIG (reference sequence). The V end was cut by 4 bases, the J end by 0 bases, with 10 bases between. CDR3 loop: CAWTRGVSYNEQFF. The CDR3 coding sequence is TGTGCCTGGACGCGGGGAGTCTCCTACAATGAGCAGTTCTTC.

This chain connects TRBV6-5 to TRBJ2-7; weak D call: TRBD2 (6 bases). Germline loops: CDR1 MNHEY, CDR2 SVGAGI. The CDR3 covers 15 residues. Trimming left V 4 bases short and J 4 bases short, with 17 bases between. CDR3: CASSSPSSRGYEQYF. CDR3 DNA sequence: TGTGCCAGCAGTTCTCCCTCGTCGCGGGGTTACGAGCAGTACTTC.

This clonotype was picked up many times. The chain recombines TRBV12-3 or TRBV12-4 with TRBJ1-2; tentative D call: TRBD1 (6 bases). Trimming shortened V by 6 bases and J by 0 bases, and 14 bases separated the two germline ends. The CDR3 has 15 amino acids. Here the CDR3 reads CASSRQVGANYGYTF. DNA for the CDR3: TGTGCCAGCAGCCGACAGGTGGGAGCTAACTATGGCTACACCTTC.

The chain links TRBV10-3 to TRBJ2-5; perhaps TRBD1 as D (5 bases). The CDR3 is 12 amino acids. Trimming removed 5 bases at V and 4 bases at J, with 8 bases between. The germline CDR1 and CDR2 sequences are ENHRY and SYGVKD. The CDR3 here is CAISPDRETQYF. For the CDR3, the DNA is TGTGCCATCAGTCCTGACAGAGAGACCCAGTACTTC.

The chain joins TRBV12-3 or TRBV12-4 to TRBJ1-5; D is possibly TRBD1 (6 bases). The CDR3 is 15 residues long. Deletions cut 1 base from V and 6 bases from J, with 13 bases between. The CDR3 protein is CASSLDNRVGQPQHF. The CDR3, as DNA: TGTGCCAGCAGTTTAGATAACAGGGTAGGTCAGCCCCAGCATTTT.

The chain uses TRBV7-9 and TRBJ1-1, with D tentatively TRBD1 (5 bases). Trimming removed 4 bases at V and 1 base at J, with 13 bases between. From germline, CDR1 is SEHNR and CDR2 FQNEAQ (reference sequence). The length of the CDR3 is 15 residues. The CDR3 DNA is TGTGCCAGCAGCTCCGGTTGGGGGGAGAACACTGAAGCTTTCTTT. It encodes CASSSGWGENTEAFF.

In nucleotides, the CDR3 is TGTGCCAGCAGCCAGGGGAACGCAGATACGCAGTATTTT. Its translation is CASSQGNADTQYF. The chain couples TRBV7-8 to TRBJ2-3; D perhaps matches TRBD1 (6 bases). CDR1 and CDR2 from the germline V gene are SGHVS and FQNEAQ. V shed 5 bases and J shed 4 bases, with 10 bases lying between them. The CDR3 totals 13 residues.

This clonotype showed up just a few times. The rearrangement uses TRBV7-6 and TRBJ2-5, with unresolved D. Germline values: CDR1 SGHVS, CDR2 FNYEAQ. This CDR3 has 14 residues. The germline V and J ends were trimmed by 3 bases and 2 bases, with 10 bases remaining between them. The chain's CDR3 is CASSFAPNQETQYF. For the CDR3, the DNA is TGTGCCAGCAGCTTTGCACCCAATCAAGAGACCCAGTACTTC.

The V and J genes are TRBV3-1 and TRBJ2-7; the D gene could be TRBD1 or TRBD2 (6 bases each). The CDR3 totals 20 residues. V lost 0 bases and J 0 bases, leaving 24 bases between the germline ends. Germline lookup yields CDR1 LGHDT and CDR2 YNNKEL (reference sequence). CDR3 nucleotides: TGTGCCAGCAGCCAAGATTGGAGGGGGGTGGGACTGAGAAGCTCCTACGAGCAGTACTTC. Translated: CASSQDWRGVGLRSSYEQYF.

In its sample, this clonotype was seen many times. J is TRBJ2-7 and V is TRBV12-3 or TRBV12-4, with TRBD1 as a possible D gene (6 bases). The CDR3 length is 14 residues. The ends were cut back, 4 bases at V and 2 bases at J, with 12 bases in the middle. The DNA of the CDR3 is TGTGCCAGCAGTTCTGGGGGCAGAGCCTACGAGCAGTACTTC. Its translation: CASSSGGRAYEQYF.